This entry lists 17 T cell receptor beta chains sequenced from one sample in a study of cytomegalovirus exposure and HLA in healthy donors (dated by TCRdb to the late 2010s). Library preparation was by the immunoSEQ multiplex PCR assay. The multiplex PCR relied on a mix of 60 forward primers for TCR Vbeta segments and 13 reverse primers for TCR Jbeta segments. TCRdb re-hosts the immuneACCESS table, in-frame sequences only. Its copies lack some clones; in the studies checked, an unresolved V gene accounts for under half of them, and the cause for the rest is not known. Across this sample there are 150,000 to 180,000 clones, with nearly 80% seen only once. Together, the top ten hold roughly 13% of the sample. Input material: PBMCs. These receptors all stem from a man under 40 in good health and CMV-seropositive.

The chain joins TRBV6-9 to TRBJ1-5, with 8 bases identical to TRBD1. V lost 7 bases to trimming and J lost 7 bases; unmatched junction nucleotides: 15. The germline gives CDR1 MNHGY, CDR2 SVAAGI. CDR3 length: 16 amino acids. CDR3 sequence reads: CASNRTDRGVLQPQHF. CDR3 nucleotide sequence: TGTGCCAGCAACCGGACTGACAGGGGCGTTTTGCAGCCCCAGCATTTT.

This clone occurred a few times. The chain uses TRBV4-2 and TRBJ2-7; tentatively, D is TRBD2 (5 bases). The V gene's germline CDR1 is LGHNA and CDR2 YNFKEQ. This CDR3 has 13 amino acids. V was pared by 3 bases and J by 3 bases, with 9 bases between. The CDR3 loop reads CASSHPGNYEQYF. In DNA, the CDR3 is TGTGCCAGCAGCCACCCCGGGAACTACGAGCAGTACTTC.

The V gene is TRBV27, the J gene TRBJ1-1; 9 positions agree with TRBD1. After removal of 7 bases from V and 1 base from J, the junction contained 4 bases not matched to a gene. Germline-derived CDR1 and CDR2 are MNHEY and SMNVEV (reference sequence). The CDR3 spans 14 residues. In nucleotides, the CDR3 is TGTGCCAGCAACCCGGGACAGGGGAACACTGAAGCTTTCTTT. Translating it yields CASNPGQGNTEAFF.

The V gene is TRBV25-1, the J gene TRBJ2-5, with 13 bases that match TRBD2. The J call may be mistaken, given a closer DNA end match to TRBJ2-7. Germline values: CDR1 MGHDK, CDR2 SYGVNS. The CDR3 has 16 amino acids. CDR3 bases: TGTGCCAGCAGTGGAACTAGCGGGAGGGCCTGGAACGAGCAGTACTTC. Amino acid sequence: CASSGTSGRAWNEQYF.

This clone was counted only a few times. The rearrangement joins TRBV5-1 to TRBJ2-5; tentatively, D is TRBD2 (5 bases). The CDR3 totals 14 residues. Germline V gene data show CDR1 as SGHRS and CDR2 as YFSETQ. The germline V and J ends were trimmed by 0 bases and 2 bases, with 8 bases remaining between them. The CDR3 reads CASSLGLNQETQYF. The CDR3 DNA sequence: TGCGCCAGCAGCTTGGGACTAAATCAAGAGACCCAGTACTTC.

This chain joins TRBV5-6 and TRBJ2-2, with D possibly being TRBD2 (6 bases). V dropped 0 bases and J dropped 1 base, with 10 bases sitting between them. The CDR3 covers 16 residues. The germline V gene has CDR1 SGHDT and CDR2 YYEEEE. The CDR3 coding sequence is TGTGCCAGCAGCTTGGCTACTAGCTGGAACACCGGGGAGCTGTTTTTT. It specifies CASSLATSWNTGELFF.

The gene calls are TRBV15 and TRBJ1-5; TRBD1 matches at 7 bases. The CDR3 runs 15 residues. CDR1 and CDR2 from the germline V gene are LNHNV and YYDKDF (reference sequence). V lost 5 bases, J lost 3 bases, and 7 bases stayed unmatched. The CDR3 reads CATSPQGWFNQPQHF. DNA for the CDR3: TGTGCCACCAGCCCACAGGGGTGGTTCAATCAGCCCCAGCATTTT.

In its sample, this clone was seen a few times. Given the absence of the conserved phenylalanine or tryptophan at the CDR3 end, a read error is likely. In nucleotides, the CDR3 is TGCGCCAGCAGCGAGGCCGGTGTCGGGGAGCAGTACCTC. Residues: CASSEAGVGEQYL. This sequence joins TRBV4-1 and TRBJ2-7; no reliable D call. CDR1 and CDR2 from the germline V gene are MGHRA and YSYEKL. The V gene lost 5 bases and the J gene lost 7 bases, with 15 bases spanning the gap. The CDR3 contains 13 residues.

This clone was seen once. Here the CDR3 reads CASSPGLRGHYTF. The CDR3 DNA sequence: TGTGCCAGTTCTCCCGGTCTGAGAGGCCACTACACCTTC. The chain uses TRBV19 and TRBJ1-2; D call uncertain. Germline values: CDR1 LNHDA, CDR2 SQIVND (reference sequence). Trimming shortened V by 8 bases and J by 10 bases, and 20 bases separated the two germline ends. The CDR3 has 13 residues.

The V gene is TRBV5-1, the J gene TRBJ2-7; D remains ambiguous. CDR3 size: 14 residues. Germline V gene data show CDR1 as SGHRS and CDR2 as YFSETQ. Deletions cut 4 bases from V and 5 bases from J, with 16 bases between. CDR3 nucleotides: TGCGCCAGCAGCATGTCCCACCTTCGGGACGAGCAGTACTTC. Amino acid sequence: CASSMSHLRDEQYF. Drawing the rest from reference TRBV5-1 and TRBJ2-7, the complete variable domain is KAGVTQTPRYLIKTRGQQVTLSCSPISGHRSVSWYQQTPGQGLQFLFEYFSETQRNKGNFPGRFSGRQFSNSRSEMNVSTLELGDSALYLCASSMSHLRDEQYFGPGTRLTVT.

The rearrangement joins TRBV19 to TRBJ1-5, with D uncertain. The CDR3 has 15 amino acids. V gave up 3 bases and J gave up 1 base, with 10 bases separating them. Germline CDR1 LNHDA, CDR2 SQIVND (reference sequence). This CDR3 is CASSMGGQSNQPQHF. DNA of the CDR3: TGTGCCAGTAGTATGGGCGGGCAGAGCAATCAGCCCCAGCATTTT.

This chain joins TRBV28 and TRBJ2-7; D possibly corresponds to TRBD2 (6 bases). Germline CDR1 MDHEN, CDR2 SYDVKM. The CDR3 length is 12 residues. V was shortened by 5 bases and J by 4 bases, with 9 bases between the two germline ends. As DNA, the CDR3 is TGTGCCAGCAGTGGGACTTCTTACGAGCAGTACTTC. It translates to CASSGTSYEQYF.

The rearrangement uses TRBV5-6 and TRBJ2-3; 7 bases map to TRBD2. J was trimmed by 2 bases and V by 0 bases; bases with no gene match: 3. The germline gives CDR1 SGHDT, CDR2 YYEEEE. This CDR3 comprises 15 residues. The CDR3 sequence: CASSLDLADTDTQYF. Here the CDR3 DNA reads TGTGCCAGCAGCTTGGACCTAGCGGACACAGATACGCAGTATTTT.

This chain connects TRBV4-1 to TRBJ2-1, with 7 positions matching TRBD1. There are 16 residues in the CDR3. Germline CDR1 MGHRA, CDR2 YSYEKL. V was clipped by 5 bases and J by 1 base; unmatched bases: 8. The CDR3 coding sequence is TGCGCCAGCAGCACCCAGACAGGGAAGTCCTACAATGAGCAGTTCTTC. Protein sequence: CASSTQTGKSYNEQFF.

The rearrangement links TRBV4-2 to TRBJ2-7; D is unresolved. Germline CDR1 and CDR2: LGHNA and YNFKEQ. The V end lost 0 bases, the J end lost 6 bases, and 9 bases lay between the germline ends. The CDR3 is made up of 13 amino acids. CDR3 coding DNA: TGTGCCAGCAGCCAAGATCAGAGGAGCGAGCAGTACTTC. Its translation is CASSQDQRSEQYF.

V and J are TRBV29-1 and TRBJ2-1, with D possibly TRBD2 on 6 matching bases. Trimming took off 2 bases at V and 10 bases at J, with 9 bases between the two ends. This CDR3 contains 11 residues. Per germline, CDR1 SQVTM and CDR2 ANQGSEA. The CDR3 loop reads CSVEWRDEQFF. For the CDR3, the DNA is TGCAGCGTTGAATGGCGGGACGAGCAGTTCTTC.

This chain uses TRBV2 with TRBJ2-2; TRBD2 agrees at 13 bases. The junction had 5 bases not matched to a gene; V was cut back by 6 bases and J by 7 bases. Per germline, CDR1 SNHLY and CDR2 FYNNEI. This CDR3 has 15 amino acids. The CDR3 is CASRKTSGRLGELFF. CDR3 sequence (DNA): TGTGCCAGCAGGAAGACTAGCGGGAGGCTCGGGGAGCTGTTTTTT.